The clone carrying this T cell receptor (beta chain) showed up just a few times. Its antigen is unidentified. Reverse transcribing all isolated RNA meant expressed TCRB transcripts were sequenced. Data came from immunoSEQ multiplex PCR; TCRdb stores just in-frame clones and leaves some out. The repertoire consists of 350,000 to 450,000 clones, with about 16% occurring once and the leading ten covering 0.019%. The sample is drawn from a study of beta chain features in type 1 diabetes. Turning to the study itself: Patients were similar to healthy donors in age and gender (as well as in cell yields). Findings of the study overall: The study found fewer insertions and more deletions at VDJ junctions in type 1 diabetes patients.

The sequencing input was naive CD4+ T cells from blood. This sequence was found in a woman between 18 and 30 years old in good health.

The CDR3 sequence is CASSQGQPNTEAFF. The CDR3 bases are TGTGCCAGCAGTCAGGGACAGCCGAACACTGAAGCTTTCTTT. This chain connects TRBV14 to TRBJ1-1; 7 nucleotides align to TRBD1. V dropped 6 bases and J dropped 1; count of bases not matched to a gene: 5. The CDR3 consists of 14 residues. In germline, CDR1 is SGHDN, CDR2 FVKESK.